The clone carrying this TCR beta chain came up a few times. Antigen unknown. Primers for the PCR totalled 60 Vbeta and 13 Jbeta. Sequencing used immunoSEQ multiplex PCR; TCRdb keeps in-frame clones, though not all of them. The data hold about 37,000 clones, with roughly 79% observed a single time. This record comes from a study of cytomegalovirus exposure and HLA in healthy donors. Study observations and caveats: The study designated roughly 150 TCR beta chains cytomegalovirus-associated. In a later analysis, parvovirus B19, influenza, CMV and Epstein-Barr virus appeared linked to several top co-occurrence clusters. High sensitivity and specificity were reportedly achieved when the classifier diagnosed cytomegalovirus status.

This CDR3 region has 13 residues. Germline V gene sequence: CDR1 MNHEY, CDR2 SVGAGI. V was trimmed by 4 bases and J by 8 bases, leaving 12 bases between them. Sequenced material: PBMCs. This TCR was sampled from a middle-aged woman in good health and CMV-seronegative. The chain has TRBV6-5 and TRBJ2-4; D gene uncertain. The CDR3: CASSSVGWDIQYF. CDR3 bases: TGTGCCAGCAGTTCAGTGGGCTGGGACATTCAGTACTTC.